A single sample gave rise to the 10 T cell receptor beta chains below, sequenced in a study of blood T cell repertoires in COVID-19 (dated by TCRdb to 2020 to 2022). The library was produced with the immunoSEQ multiplex PCR assay. Entries here come from immuneACCESS through TCRdb and include only in-frame sequences with V and J called. Some clones fail to appear in such tables; in the studies checked, an unresolved V gene covers under half of the shortfall, and the cause of the remainder is unknown. This sample holds a few hundred thousand clones; 88% were observed only once. 1.2% of the sample rests with the top ten. The source material was PBMCs or T cells enriched from blood (not recorded which). The receptors originated from a woman aged 18-29 years who had recovered from COVID-19.

V usage is TRBV5-5 and J usage is TRBJ2-7, with TRBD1 matching over 7 bases. V lost 0 bases and J lost 3; bases outside the gene matches: 15. This CDR3 has 18 residues. Germline assignment: CDR1 SGHKS and CDR2 YYEKEE (reference sequence). The chain's CDR3 is CASSLVRGTSTGLYEQYF. As DNA, the CDR3 is TGTGCCAGCAGCTTGGTAAGGGGGACGTCGACAGGGCTCTACGAGCAGTACTTC.

The chain has TRBV28 and TRBJ2-3; the D gene is possibly TRBD1 (6 bases). Germline V gene lookup returns CDR1 MDHEN and CDR2 SYDVKM. V was pared by 3 bases and J by 2 bases, with 12 bases between. The CDR3 totals 15 residues. The DNA for the CDR3 is TGTGCCAGCAGTTTCCACAGGGCAGTCACAGATACGCAGTATTTT. Its protein product is CASSFHRAVTDTQYF.

This clone appeared once. The chain couples TRBV7-9 to TRBJ1-5; 8 positions agree with TRBD1. V gave up 1 base and J gave up 3 bases; unmatched junction bases: 11. CDR1 SEHNR and CDR2 FQNEAQ come from the germline V gene (reference sequence). The CDR3 consists of 18 residues. CDR3 loop: CASSLGQGGDRNNQPQHF. CDR3 DNA sequence: TGTGCCAGCAGCTTAGGACAGGGCGGGGACAGGAACAATCAGCCCCAGCATTTT. Drawing the rest from reference TRBV7-9 and TRBJ1-5, the complete variable domain is DTGVSQNPRHKITKRGQNVTFRCDPISEHNRLYWYRQTLGQGPEFLTYFQNEAQLEKSRLLSDRFSAERPKGSFSTLEIQRTEQGDSAMYLCASSLGQGGDRNNQPQHFGDGTRLSIL.

The V call is TRBV20-1, the J call TRBJ1-1; 7 bases match TRBD1. The CDR3 has 11 residues. V shed 0 bases, J shed 11 bases, and the junction held 3 bases outside the gene matches. Germline CDR1 reads DFQATT; CDR2 reads SNEGSKA (reference sequence). The CDR3 here is CSAREDRWAFF. The CDR3 DNA reads as TGCAGTGCTAGAGAGGACAGGTGGGCTTTCTTT.

CDR3 DNA sequence: TGTGCCAGCAGCTTAAAACCCAGCGGGGAGACTGAAGCTTTCTTT. Its translation is CASSLKPSGETEAFF. The genes are TRBV7-3 and TRBJ1-1; D is unclear. This CDR3 is built from 15 residues. V was pared by 1 base and J by 5 bases, with 14 bases between. Germline CDR1 SGHTA, CDR2 FQGTGA. Full variable domain (outside the CDR3, taken from reference TRBV7-3 and TRBJ1-1): GAGVSQTPSNKVTEKGKYVELRCDPISGHTALYWYRQSLGQGPEFLIYFQGTGAADDSGLPNDRFFAVRPEGSVSTLKIQRTERGDSAVYLCASSLKPSGETEAFFGQGTRLTVV.

This chain connects TRBV6-1 to TRBJ1-1, with 7 bases aligning to TRBD1. The V and J ends lost 1 base and 0 bases, in that order; junction bases with no gene match: 2. The CDR3 length is 15 residues. Germline values: CDR1 MNHNS, CDR2 SASEGT. The CDR3 coding sequence is TGTGCCAGCAGTGAAGACAGGGGCGTGAACACTGAAGCTTTCTTT. Encoded protein: CASSEDRGVNTEAFF.

The chain's CDR3 is CASSLGRTDTQYF. In nucleotides, the CDR3 is TGTGCCAGCAGCTTAGGCAGGACAGATACGCAGTATTTT. V usage is TRBV7-3 and J usage is TRBJ2-3; D not resolved. V lost 2 bases, J lost 3 bases, and 6 bases lay in between. The CDR3 has 13 amino acids. Germline V gene sequence: CDR1 SGHTA, CDR2 FQGTGA.

The gene calls are TRBV27 and TRBJ2-7; 8 bases agree with TRBD1. CDR3 length: 13 amino acids. The V gene's germline CDR1 is MNHEY and CDR2 SMNVEV (reference sequence). With 5 bases clipped from V and 3 bases from J, the junction kept 3 bases outside the gene matches. CDR3 loop: CASSPDRVYEQYF. The CDR3 region has the DNA TGTGCCAGCAGTCCGGACAGGGTCTACGAGCAGTACTTC.

This clone was detected only a few times. This specimen includes other DNA sequences encoding the same CDR3. CDR3 bases: TGTGCCAGCAGCTTGGGACAGGGGGGCTACGAGCAGTACTTC. As protein: CASSLGQGGYEQYF. The chain links TRBV5-4 to TRBJ2-7; 9 positions match TRBD1. CDR3 length: 14 amino acids. The junction had 1 base not matched to a gene; V was cut back by 0 bases and J by 3 bases. CDR1 is SGHNT and CDR2 is YYREEE in the germline V gene (reference sequence).

This sequence joins TRBV23-1 and TRBJ1-3; D unresolved. TRBV23-1 is given ORF status, its function remaining uncertain. The CDR3 consists of 19 residues. The ends were cut back, 0 bases at V and 0 bases at J, with 18 bases in the middle. CDR3 in amino acids: CASSQSEVRVTVSGNTIYF. CDR3 nucleotides: TGCGCCAGCAGTCAATCGGAAGTCCGGGTAACGGTCTCTGGAAACACCATATATTTT.